Following are 23 T cell receptor beta chains from one sample sequenced in a study of blood T cell repertoires in COVID-19. Clones were sequenced by immunoSEQ multiplex PCR, and TCRdb holds only the in-frame ones, with some missing. The sample holds roughly 250,000 clones; approximately 90% are singletons and the top ten take about 2.1%. Sequencing input: peripheral blood. The source of these receptors is a middle-aged woman who had recovered from COVID-19.

The chain carries TRBV6-1 and TRBJ2-7; tentative D call: TRBD2 (5 bases). Germline loops: CDR1 MNHNS, CDR2 SASEGT. This CDR3 has 13 amino acids. Trimming took off 2 bases at V and 11 bases at J, with 16 bases between the two ends. For the CDR3, the DNA is TGTGCCAGCAGTGAATGGGCGGCAGAACTAGAGTACTTC. This sequence encodes CASSEWAAELEYF.

The chain joins TRBV7-2 to TRBJ2-3; D not resolved. The CDR3 consists of 13 residues. Germline CDR1 and CDR2: SGHTA and FQGNSA. The V gene lost 6 bases and the J gene lost 2 bases, with 9 bases spanning the gap. CDR3 sequence: CASSFYTTDTQYF. For the CDR3, the DNA is TGTGCCAGCAGTTTTTACACCACAGATACGCAGTATTTT.

The J gene is TRBJ2-5, the V gene TRBV20-1; 12 nucleotides agree with TRBD2. This CDR3 contains 16 residues. From germline, CDR1 is DFQATT and CDR2 SNEGSKA (reference sequence). V lost 3 bases to trimming and J lost 5 bases; unmatched junction nucleotides: 10. The CDR3 DNA reads as TGCAGTGCTAGTGGGCTAGCGGGGGGGATTGGGGAGACCCAGTACTTC. Amino acids: CSASGLAGGIGETQYF.

The chain is built from TRBV19 and TRBJ1-2; the match to TRBD1 covers 8 bases. Germline trimming cut 5 bases from V and 2 bases from J; bases unmatched to any gene: 4. Germline CDR1 is LNHDA and CDR2 is SQIVND (reference sequence). The CDR3 covers 14 residues. The CDR3 DNA sequence: TGTGCCAGTAGTCCCCGGGACAGGAACTATGGCTACACCTTC. Residues: CASSPRDRNYGYTF.

The chain employs TRBV11-2 and TRBJ1-2; 7 nucleotides line up with TRBD1. V shed 2 bases, J shed 4 bases, and the junction held 7 bases outside the gene matches. Germline values: CDR1 SGHAT, CDR2 FQNNGV. This CDR3 contains 15 residues. In DNA, the CDR3 is TGTGCCAGCAGCTTACGGGACAGTGAGTTCTATGGCTACACCTTC. Translation gives CASSLRDSEFYGYTF. Together with reference TRBV11-2 and TRBJ1-2, the CDR3 gives the full variable domain: EAGVAQSPRYKIIEKRQSVAFWCNPISGHATLYWYQQILGQGPKLLIQFQNNGVVDDSQLPKDRFSAERLKGVDSTLKIQPAKLEDSAVYLCASSLRDSEFYGYTFGSGTRLTVV.

At least ten counts were recorded for this clone. The chain joins TRBV4-1 to TRBJ2-2, with D perhaps matching TRBD2 (5 bases). The CDR3 contains 15 residues. The V gene's germline CDR1 is MGHRA and CDR2 YSYEKL. Trimming stripped 2 bases from V and 7 bases from J, with 14 bases between. CDR3 protein: CASSQYAGAGGELFF. The CDR3, as DNA: TGCGCCAGCAGCCAATACGCGGGTGCCGGCGGGGAGCTGTTTTTT.

This chain uses TRBV19 with TRBJ2-1; 10 positions agree with TRBD2. Looked up from germline, CDR1 is LNHDA and CDR2 is SQIVND (reference sequence). This CDR3 comprises 17 residues. With 5 bases clipped from V and 5 bases from J, the junction kept 12 bases outside the gene matches. The CDR3 loop is CASSSKQGTSVHNEQFF. CDR3 DNA sequence: TGTGCCAGTAGTTCAAAACAGGGGACTAGCGTACACAATGAGCAGTTCTTC.

The chain couples TRBV18 to TRBJ2-4, with TRBD2 matching 12 bases. V lost 0 bases, J lost 9 bases, and 9 bases stayed unmatched. The CDR3 contains 17 residues. Germline V lookup: CDR1 KGHSH, CDR2 LQKENI. This CDR3 is CASSPPGLAGGPSIQYF. Here the CDR3 DNA reads TGTGCCAGCTCACCACCAGGGCTAGCGGGAGGGCCGAGCATTCAGTACTTC.

V and J are TRBV6-5 and TRBJ2-7, with D possibly being TRBD2 (7 bases). The CDR3 is made up of 16 amino acids. Germline assignment: CDR1 MNHEY and CDR2 SVGAGI. The V gene lost 2 bases and the J gene lost 4 bases, with 18 bases spanning the gap. The CDR3 DNA sequence: TGTGCCAGCAGTTACACTTTCGGGGGGCTTGGATACGAGCAGTACTTC. Its translation: CASSYTFGGLGYEQYF.

This sequence joins TRBV29-1 and TRBJ2-3; TRBD2 agrees at 10 bases. V dropped 4 bases and J dropped 4; count of bases not matched to a gene: 5. This CDR3 contains 14 residues. The V gene's germline CDR1 is SQVTM and CDR2 ANQGSEA. The CDR3 loop is CSVGAGGPSDTQYF. The DNA of the CDR3 is TGCAGCGTTGGAGCGGGAGGGCCCTCAGATACGCAGTATTTT.

As concerns this clone: Within the sample, other DNA sequences also encode this same CDR3. This rearrangement joins TRBV6-5 to TRBJ1-5; 8 bases fit TRBD1. The CDR3 runs to 13 residues. Trimming removed 6 bases from V and 5 bases from J; junction bases left unmatched: 3. Germline lookup yields CDR1 MNHEY and CDR2 SVGAGI. CDR3 residues: CASRAGGYQPQHF. CDR3 in DNA: TGTGCCAGCAGGGCAGGGGGCTATCAGCCCCAGCATTTT.

The chain combines TRBV5-1 with TRBJ2-1, with D unclear. CDR3 length: 11 amino acids. Trimming left V 7 bases short and J 5 bases short, with 7 bases between. The V gene's germline CDR1 is SGHRS and CDR2 YFSETQ. CDR3 sequence (DNA): TGCGCCAGCCAACTGAACAATGAGCAGTTCTTC. Amino acids: CASQLNNEQFF.

CDR3 nucleotide sequence: TGTGCCAGCAGCTTAAGGGTTAGACAGGGCACAGATACGCAGTATTTT. It encodes CASSLRVRQGTDTQYF. The chain joins TRBV7-3 to TRBJ2-3, with D possibly TRBD1 on 6 matching bases. Looked up from germline, CDR1 is SGHTA and CDR2 is FQGTGA. Trimming removed 1 base from V and 1 base from J, with 12 bases in between. The CDR3 runs 16 residues.

CDR3 residues: CASSLGLGVNEQFF. The CDR3 coding sequence is TGTGCCAGCAGTTTAGGACTAGGAGTCAATGAGCAGTTCTTC. The chain links TRBV27 to TRBJ2-1; 7 nucleotides agree with TRBD2. The CDR3 spans 14 residues. Germline V gene lookup returns CDR1 MNHEY and CDR2 SMNVEV (reference sequence). V lost 2 bases, J lost 6 bases, and 4 bases stayed unmatched.

The chain carries TRBV4-3 and TRBJ2-5; the match to TRBD2 covers 7 bases. J gave up 0 bases and V 0 bases, and 4 bases lay outside the gene matches. The CDR3 loop spans 16 amino acids. Germline loops: CDR1 LGHNA, CDR2 YSLEER. CDR3 amino acids: CASSQEWSGNQETQYF. The CDR3 DNA sequence: TGCGCCAGCAGCCAAGAGTGGAGCGGGAACCAAGAGACCCAGTACTTC.

This clone was detected only a few times. The chain links TRBV4-3 to TRBJ2-7; TRBD2 matches 8 bases. This CDR3 is 16 amino acids long. CDR1 LGHNA and CDR2 YSLEER come from the germline V gene. With V trimmed by 0 bases and J by 6 bases, 10 bases remained unmatched. The chain's CDR3 is CASSQDRGAGEAEQYF. CDR3 bases: TGCGCCAGCAGCCAAGATAGGGGAGCGGGAGAGGCCGAGCAGTACTTC.

J is TRBJ1-1 and V is TRBV5-1; D is perhaps TRBD1 (5 bases). Trimming removed 5 bases at V and 8 bases at J, with 16 bases between. Germline V gives CDR1 SGHRS, CDR2 YFSETQ. This CDR3 is 13 amino acids long. CDR3 sequence reads: CASSSGARVEAFF. CDR3 sequence (DNA): TGCGCCAGCAGTAGTGGAGCCAGGGTCGAAGCTTTCTTT.

This rearrangement joins TRBV29-1 to TRBJ2-5; D gene unclear. Germline-derived CDR1 and CDR2 are SQVTM and ANQGSEA. V shed 7 bases and J shed 3 bases, with 12 bases lying between them. The CDR3 loop spans 12 amino acids. The chain's CDR3 is CSASTSKETQYF. CDR3 bases: TGCAGCGCCTCGACTTCCAAAGAGACCCAGTACTTC.

J is TRBJ1-3 and V is TRBV5-8, with 7 bases fitting TRBD1. The germline V gene has CDR1 SGHTS and CDR2 YDEGEE. V shed 6 bases, J shed 1 base, and the junction held 13 bases outside the gene matches. This CDR3 spans 17 amino acids. CDR3: CASNQGVSFTSGNTIYF. CDR3 DNA: TGTGCCAGCAACCAGGGGGTCTCTTTTACGTCTGGAAACACCATATATTTT.

The V call is TRBV6-6, the J call TRBJ2-3, with TRBD2 as a possible D gene (5 bases). V was pared by 6 bases and J by 5 bases, with 9 bases between. Per germline, CDR1 MNHNY and CDR2 SVGAGI (reference sequence). CDR3 length: 12 residues. The CDR3 is CASSSGGDTQYF. The CDR3 DNA is TGTGCCAGCAGCAGCGGTGGAGATACGCAGTATTTT.

This clone was observed a handful of times. The V call is TRBV24-1, the J call TRBJ2-5, with 9 bases fitting TRBD2. Losses at the gene ends were 5 bases for V and 1 base for J; bases not matched to a gene: 10. The CDR3 has 17 amino acids. Germline assignment: CDR1 KGHDR and CDR2 SFDVKD. The CDR3 here is CATSVQGAGGPQETQYF. The DNA for the CDR3 is TGTGCCACCAGTGTTCAGGGAGCGGGAGGCCCCCAAGAGACCCAGTACTTC.

The CDR3 DNA sequence: TGTGCCAGTAGGTCTGAGCGGGGGGGCCCAGGAGATACGCAGTATTTT. It yields the protein CASRSERGGPGDTQYF. V gene TRBV3-1 (or the pseudogene TRBV3-2) combines with J gene TRBJ2-3, with 10 bases fitting TRBD2. Germline V CDR1 and CDR2: LGHDT, YNNKEL (reference sequence). This CDR3 is 16 amino acids long. Trimming removed 9 bases from V and 5 bases from J; junction bases left unmatched: 14.

This chain uses TRBV28 with TRBJ2-4; TRBD1 agrees at 7 bases. The germline V gene encodes CDR1 MDHEN and CDR2 SYDVKM. V lost 6 bases to trimming and J lost 1 base; unmatched junction nucleotides: 15. The CDR3 spans 18 residues. In DNA form, the CDR3 reads TGTGCCAGCAGATCACTAAAACAACAGGGGCCCGCCAAAAACATTCAGTACTTC. Amino acid sequence: CASRSLKQQGPAKNIQYF.